Listed below are T cell receptor beta chains from one sample, sequenced in a study of T-cell memory formation after mild COVID-19. Each CDR3 protein is one row after TCRdb ran MiXCR on the 5' RACE reads. The repertoire holds hundreds of thousands of distinct CDR3 sequences, around 25% seen once, with approximately 13% in the top ten. The material sequenced was PBMCs or a T cell subset sorted from them (not recorded which). These receptors all come from an adult woman who had mild COVID-19 (a few samples of this study predate the infection). Cell type and time point are not known. Both conserved end residues are part of each CDR3. A D gene is named only where the DNA matches it firmly. Not every row has a clone size; where given, it reads once, few, many or a size class.

clone_size j_call v_call d_call cdr3_aa cdr3_nt
NA TRBJ1-2 TRBV7-2 TRBD1 CASSPRQGAHYGYTF TGTGCCAGCAGCCCGAGACAGGGGGCCCACTATGGCTACACCTTC
NA TRBJ1-4 TRBV6-1 NA CASSEAGVANEKLFF TGTGCCAGCAGTGAAGCAGGGGTGGCTAATGAAAAACTGTTTTTT
NA TRBJ2-7 TRBV20-1 NA CSARDATGFSYEQYF TGCAGTGCTAGAGACGCGACAGGCTTCTCCTACGAGCAGTACTTC
few TRBJ2-7 TRBV12-3/TRBV12-4 TRBD2 CASTRSGSKVEEQYF TGTGCCAGCACCAGAAGCGGGAGCAAAGTGGAGGAGCAGTACTTC
few TRBJ2-7 TRBV12-3/TRBV12-4 NA CASSFLSSRSEQYF TGTGCCAGCAGTTTCCTTTCGAGCAGGAGCGAGCAGTACTTC
NA TRBJ2-1 TRBV9 NA CASSATRTGVSYNEQFF TGTGCCAGCAGCGCGACCCGCACCGGGGTCTCCTACAATGAGCAGTTCTTC
NA TRBJ2-1 TRBV29-1 TRBD2 CSASPAGVGQFF TGCAGCGCCAGCCCAGCGGGAGTTGGGCAGTTCTTC
many TRBJ1-2 TRBV7-7 NA CASSPLDPRWGYTF TGTGCTAGCAGCCCTCTTGACCCTCGGTGGGGCTACACCTTC
NA TRBJ2-1 TRBV29-1 NA CSVVRGSYNEQFF TGCAGCGTTGTGAGGGGATCCTACAATGAGCAGTTCTTC
few TRBJ1-2 TRBV2 NA CASSEEGGGYGYTF TGTGCCAGCAGTGAAGAGGGGGGAGGCTATGGCTACACCTTC
NA TRBJ2-3 TRBV20-1 NA CSAPGHLSTDTQYF TGCAGTGCCCCCGGACACCTAAGCACAGATACGCAGTATTTT
NA TRBJ2-7 TRBV14 NA CASSQDLTGSEQYF TGTGCCAGCAGCCAAGATCTGACGGGAAGCGAGCAGTACTTC
few TRBJ2-7 TRBV7-8 NA CASKGGGSYEQYF TGTGCCAGCAAGGGGGGCGGATCCTACGAGCAGTACTTC
NA TRBJ2-3 TRBV5-1 TRBD2 CASSAPAAGVGDTQYF TGCGCCAGCAGCGCTCCTGCAGCGGGGGTCGGAGATACGCAGTATTTT
NA TRBJ2-1 TRBV7-9 NA CASSFVRSGDNEQFF TGTGCCAGCAGCTTCGTGAGGTCGGGCGACAATGAGCAGTTCTTC
NA TRBJ1-3 TRBV12-3/TRBV12-4 NA CASSLHGPGNTIYF TGTGCCAGCAGTTTACATGGCCCTGGAAACACCATATATTTT
NA TRBJ1-3 TRBV7-8 NA CASSLDGLGSSGNTIYF TGTGCCAGCAGCTTAGATGGTCTCGGGAGCTCTGGAAACACCATATATTTT
NA TRBJ2-5 TRBV5-1 NA CASSLGRAAAQETQYF TGCGCCAGCAGCTTGGGGAGGGCGGCAGCACAAGAGACCCAGTACTTC
NA TRBJ1-1 TRBV27 NA CASSPLGQNTEAFF TGTGCCAGCAGTCCCCTGGGACAGAACACTGAAGCTTTCTTT
many TRBJ2-3 TRBV7-2 NA CASSSGLAVSTDTQYF TGTGCCAGCAGCTCGGGACTGGCTGTAAGCACAGATACGCAGTATTTT
once TRBJ2-7 TRBV7-6 TRBD2 CASSAAGVGYEQYF TGTGCCAGCTCTGCGGCGGGAGTAGGCTACGAGCAGTACTTC
NA TRBJ1-6 TRBV12-3/TRBV12-4 NA CASAKPGDKSPLHF TGTGCCAGCGCTAAGCCGGGGGACAAATCACCCCTCCACTTT
NA TRBJ2-2 TRBV9 NA CASSVDPGADTGELFF TGTGCCAGCAGCGTAGATCCGGGGGCGGACACCGGGGAGCTGTTTTTT
NA TRBJ1-5 TRBV3-1 NA CASSQFAGQDQPQHF TGTGCCAGCAGCCAATTCGCAGGACAAGATCAGCCCCAGCATTTT
few TRBJ1-5 TRBV5-6 TRBD1 CASSLGQGFQPQHF TGTGCCAGCAGCTTGGGACAGGGCTTTCAGCCCCAGCATTTT
NA TRBJ2-5 TRBV5-1 NA CASSLGLRDAQETQYF TGCGCCAGCAGCTTGGGTCTCCGGGACGCCCAAGAGACCCAGTACTTC
NA TRBJ1-4 TRBV6-1 NA CASSEYGAGKLFF TGTGCCAGCAGTGAATATGGGGCTGGGAAACTGTTTTTT
few TRBJ2-1 TRBV7-8 TRBD1 CASRYRGWNEQFF TGTGCCAGCAGATACAGGGGCTGGAATGAGCAGTTCTTC
NA TRBJ1-5 TRBV12-3/TRBV12-4 TRBD1 CASRTGQSFPQNF TGTGCCAGCAGGACGGGACAGTCTTTCCCCCAGAATTTT
few TRBJ2-5 TRBV7-9 TRBD1 CASSFGTEGETQYF TGTGCCAGCAGCTTTGGGACAGAGGGTGAGACCCAGTACTTC
few TRBJ1-2 TRBV25-1 TRBD1 CASSERDRVGGYTF TGTGCCAGCAGTGAGCGGGACAGGGTCGGTGGCTACACCTTC
few TRBJ1-2 TRBV19 NA CASSIDVPNYGYTF TGTGCCAGTAGTATAGACGTCCCTAACTATGGCTACACCTTC
few TRBJ1-4 TRBV4-2 TRBD1 CASSQEASRGMEEKLFF TGTGCCAGCAGCCAAGAAGCTTCCAGGGGGATGGAGGAAAAACTGTTTTTT
NA TRBJ2-1 TRBV29-1 NA CSVANEEQFF TGCAGCGTCGCAAACGAAGAGCAGTTCTTC
NA TRBJ2-7 TRBV20-1 TRBD1 CSASRGQATYEQYF TGCAGTGCTAGCAGAGGACAGGCAACCTACGAGCAGTACTTC
NA TRBJ2-3 TRBV7-9 NA CASSNLDSGTDTQYF TGTGCCAGCAGCAATCTAGACTCCGGCACAGATACGCAGTATTTT
NA TRBJ1-5 TRBV7-2 NA CASSFNRGQPQHF TGTGCCAGCAGCTTCAACCGGGGTCAGCCCCAGCATTTT
once TRBJ1-2 TRBV3-1 NA CASSQVLAGDNYGYTF TGTGCCAGCAGCCAAGTGTTGGCCGGCGATAACTATGGCTACACCTTC
NA TRBJ2-7 TRBV12-3/TRBV12-4 TRBD2 CASSTSGLYEQYF TGTGCCAGCAGCACTAGCGGCCTCTACGAGCAGTACTTC
NA TRBJ2-1 TRBV5-1 NA CASSPGWDTADNKQFF TGCGCCAGCAGTCCGGGATGGGACACGGCCGATAATAAGCAGTTCTTC
NA TRBJ1-1 TRBV10-3 NA CAIRQDKQAFF TGTGCCATCAGGCAGGACAAACAAGCTTTCTTT
NA TRBJ1-6 TRBV7-3 NA CASSLTRGADNSPLHF TGTGCCAGCAGCTTGACCAGGGGCGCGGATAATTCACCCCTCCACTTT
few TRBJ1-1 TRBV4-2 TRBD1 CASSLLQGSNTEAFF TGTGCCAGCAGTCTCTTACAGGGGTCGAACACTGAAGCTTTCTTT
NA TRBJ2-1 TRBV2 TRBD2 CASQTSGYNEQFF TGTGCCAGCCAGACTAGCGGATACAATGAGCAGTTCTTC
NA TRBJ2-7 TRBV6-5 TRBD1 CASAGPTGVEEQYF TGTGCCAGCGCAGGACCTACAGGGGTCGAAGAGCAGTACTTC
few TRBJ2-3 TRBV4-3 TRBD2 CASSQEGLADTDTQYF TGCGCCAGCAGCCAAGAAGGTCTAGCGGACACAGATACGCAGTATTTT
NA TRBJ2-1 TRBV12-3/TRBV12-4 TRBD2 CAIVWLGGNYNEQFF TGTGCCATCGTCTGGTTGGGGGGGAACTACAATGAGCAGTTCTTC
NA TRBJ2-1 TRBV5-5 NA CASSLDGASHEQFF TGTGCCAGCAGCTTAGACGGGGCTAGTCATGAGCAGTTCTTC
few TRBJ1-1 TRBV15 TRBD1 CATSRVTGTTEAFF TGTGCCACCAGCAGAGTGACAGGGACCACTGAAGCTTTCTTT
NA TRBJ2-1 TRBV29-1 NA CSVQPGPVEGNEQFF TGCAGCGTGCAACCGGGACCTGTAGAAGGGAATGAGCAGTTCTTC
NA TRBJ2-2 TRBV7-8 TRBD1 CASSLAAGGRNTGELFF TGTGCCAGCAGCTTAGCGGCAGGGGGCAGAAACACCGGGGAGCTGTTTTTT
NA TRBJ1-2 TRBV30 NA CAWRAGSYGYTF TGTGCCTGGAGAGCAGGGTCCTATGGCTACACCTTC
NA TRBJ2-7 TRBV5-1 NA CASSLVARSSYEQYF TGCGCCAGCAGCTTGGTGGCCAGGAGCTCCTACGAGCAGTACTTC
NA TRBJ1-2 TRBV4-3 TRBD1 CASSQSTGGGYTF TGCGCCAGCAGCCAGTCGACAGGGGGCGGCTACACCTTC
few TRBJ2-3 TRBV4-2 NA CASSGGLTQYF TGTGCCAGCAGCGGGGGACTTACGCAGTATTTT
many TRBJ2-3 TRBV5-1 TRBD1 CASSPGQAADTQYF TGCGCCAGCAGCCCCGGACAGGCGGCAGATACGCAGTATTTT
few TRBJ2-5 TRBV7-9 NA CASSLVQRRGETQYF TGTGCCAGCAGCTTAGTCCAGCGGAGGGGGGAGACCCAGTACTTC
NA TRBJ2-7 TRBV24-1 TRBD1 CATEGGASDEQYF TGTGCCACCGAAGGGGGCGCGTCCGACGAGCAGTACTTC
NA TRBJ1-5 TRBV7-8 NA CASSVLRAHRGSNQPQHF TGTGCCAGCAGCGTACTCCGGGCCCATAGGGGTAGCAATCAGCCCCAGCATTTT